A selection of T cell receptor beta chains follows, all from one sample in a study of siplizumab effects on memory and regulatory T cells. This table comes from immunoSEQ multiplex PCR, and its TCRdb copy is limited to in-frame clones, with some not included. In the table there are 56,000 or so clones, about 98% of which are singletons. Sequenced input: naive CD8+ T cells sorted from blood. The receptors come from a human donor in good health. CDR3s include the opening cysteine and the closing phenylalanine or tryptophan. A D gene is named only where the DNA matches it firmly. The listing skips clone size in some rows; elsewhere it reads once, few, many or a size class.

TRBJ1-1 | - | TRBV25-1 | TRBD1 | CASSRQGITEAFF | TGTGCCAGCAGTAGACAGGGAATCACTGAAGCTTTCTTT
TRBJ1-4 | - | TRBV4-1 | - | CASSQVVLRGENEKLFF | TGCGCCAGCAGCCAAGTCGTATTACGGGGAGAGAATGAAAAACTGTTTTTT
TRBJ2-3 | - | TRBV9 | - | CASSVARDTSTDTQYF | TGTGCCAGCAGCGTAGCCCGGGATACTAGCACAGATACGCAGTATTTT
TRBJ2-5 | - | TRBV6-5 | TRBD2 | CASSPRAGGGETQYF | TGTGCCAGCAGTCCCAGGGCGGGAGGTGGGGAGACCCAGTACTTC
TRBJ2-3 | once | TRBV28 | TRBD2 | CASSPSGGVLATDTQYF | TGTGCCAGCAGCCCCTCGGGAGGGGTTTTGGCGACAGATACGCAGTATTTT
TRBJ2-1 | - | TRBV27 | TRBD2 | CASTPTRREGSYNEQFF | TGTGCCAGCACCCCAACGCGGCGGGAGGGGTCATACAATGAGCAGTTCTTC
TRBJ2-3 | once | TRBV30 | TRBD1 | CAWSGLLGQSRGTQYF | TGTGCCTGGAGCGGACTCTTGGGACAGTCGAGGGGTACGCAGTATTTT
TRBJ1-2 | - | TRBV29-1 | - | CSVPLGANYGYTF | TGCAGCGTTCCCTTAGGAGCTAACTATGGCTACACCTTC
TRBJ2-6 | - | TRBV28 | TRBD1 | CASSPARGSGANVLTF | TGTGCCAGCAGTCCCGCCAGGGGGTCTGGGGCCAACGTCCTGACTTTC
TRBJ2-7 | - | TRBV4-1 | - | CASSQVLRGGSYEQYF | TGCGCCAGCAGCCAAGTGTTGCGCGGCGGCTCCTACGAGCAGTACTTC
TRBJ1-1 | once | TRBV5-4 | - | CASSFRGGDTEAFF | TGTGCCAGCAGCTTCCGGGGTGGCGACACTGAAGCTTTCTTT
TRBJ2-3 | - | TRBV4-1 | - | CASSQDGTLTDTQYF | TGCGCCAGCAGCCAAGATGGGACTCTCACAGATACGCAGTATTTT
TRBJ1-2 | - | TRBV6-1 | - | CASSPAAGHYGYTF | TGTGCCAGCAGTCCCGCAGCAGGCCACTATGGCTACACCTTC
TRBJ1-1 | - | TRBV7-2 | TRBD1 | CASRTTGVNTEAFF | TGTGCCAGCAGAACGACAGGGGTGAACACTGAAGCTTTCTTT
TRBJ1-2 | - | TRBV7-9 | - | CASSIRTGGNDYTF | TGTGCCAGCAGTATCCGGACCGGGGGGAATGACTACACCTTC
TRBJ2-1 | - | TRBV27 | TRBD2 | CASSISSGPYNEQFF | TGTGCCAGCAGTATCTCTAGCGGGCCCTACAATGAGCAGTTCTTC
TRBJ1-5 | - | TRBV28 | TRBD1 | CASSLAGGAGQPQHF | TGTGCCAGCAGTTTAGCAGGGGGCGCAGGACAGCCCCAGCATTTT
TRBJ2-1 | - | TRBV7-9 | TRBD2 | CASSQAGPVYNEQFF | TGTGCCAGCAGCCAAGCGGGACCCGTGTACAATGAGCAGTTCTTC
TRBJ1-1 | - | TRBV27 | - | CASSSDTNTEAFF | TGTGCCAGCAGTTCCGACACGAACACTGAAGCTTTCTTT
TRBJ2-7 | - | TRBV14 | - | CASRGLGLGNEQYF | TGTGCCAGCCGCGGTTTGGGGTTGGGAAACGAGCAGTACTTC
TRBJ1-1 | - | TRBV11-1 | - | CASSPTRTEAFF | TGTGCCAGCAGCCCAACTCGCACTGAAGCTTTCTTT
TRBJ1-1 | few | TRBV7-9 | - | CASSLYFHANTEAFF | TGTGCCAGCAGCTTATATTTCCACGCGAACACTGAAGCTTTCTTT